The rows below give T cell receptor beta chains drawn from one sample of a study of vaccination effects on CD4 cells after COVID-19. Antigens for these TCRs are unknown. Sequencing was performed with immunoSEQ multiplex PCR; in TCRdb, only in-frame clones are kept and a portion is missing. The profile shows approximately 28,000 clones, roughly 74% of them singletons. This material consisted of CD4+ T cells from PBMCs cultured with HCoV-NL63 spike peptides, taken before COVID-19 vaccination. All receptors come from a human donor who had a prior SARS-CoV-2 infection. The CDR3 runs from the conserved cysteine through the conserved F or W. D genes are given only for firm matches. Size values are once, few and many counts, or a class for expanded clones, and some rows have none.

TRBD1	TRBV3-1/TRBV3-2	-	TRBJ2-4	TGTGCCAGCAGCCCTGACAGGGATTTTTGGGCCAAAAACATTCAGTACTTC	CASSPDRDFWAKNIQYF
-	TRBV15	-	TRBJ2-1	TGTGCCACCAGCAGAGATAGTCCGAATCCCTCCTACAATGAGCAGTTCTTC	CATSRDSPNPSYNEQFF
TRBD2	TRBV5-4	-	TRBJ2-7	TGTGCCAGCAGCTTGGCGGCTAGCGGGATCTACGAGCAGTACTTC	CASSLAASGIYEQYF
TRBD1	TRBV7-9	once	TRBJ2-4	TGTGCCAGCAGCCCATTACAGGGGGCTGTAAACATTCAGTACTTC	CASSPLQGAVNIQYF
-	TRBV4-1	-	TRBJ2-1	TGCGCCAGCAGCCAACTTCTAACTCGGGCCTCCTACAATGAGCAGTTCTTC	CASSQLLTRASYNEQFF
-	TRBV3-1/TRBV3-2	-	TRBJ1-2	TGTGCCAGCAGTTCGGCACATGGCTACACCTTC	CASSSAHGYTF
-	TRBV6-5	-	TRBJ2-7	TGTGCCAGCAGCCCACCCGGACGGACCGCCTACGAGCAGTACTTC	CASSPPGRTAYEQYF
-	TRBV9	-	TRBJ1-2	TGTGCCAGCAGCGTAGGTTTAGGGGCCAACTATGGCTACACCTTC	CASSVGLGANYGYTF
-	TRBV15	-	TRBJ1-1	TGTGCCACCAGCAGTACAGGGAACACTGAAGCTTTCTTT	CATSSTGNTEAFF
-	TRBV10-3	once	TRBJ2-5	TGTGCCATCAGTGATGGGGCGGGAGAGACCCAGTACTTC	CAISDGAGETQYF
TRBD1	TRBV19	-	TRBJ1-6	TGTGCCAGTACCAGGGGGACAGGGGGCGATTCACCCCTCCACTTT	CASTRGTGGDSPLHF
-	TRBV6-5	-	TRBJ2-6	TGTGCCAGCTCTACCGGGAGACCTGGGGCCAACGTCCTGACTTTC	CASSTGRPGANVLTF
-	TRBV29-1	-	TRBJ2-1	TGCAGCGTTGAAATGGGCAGGAGGGGTGAGAATGAGCAGTTCTTC	CSVEMGRRGENEQFF
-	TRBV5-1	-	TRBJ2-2	TGCGCCAGCAGCTTCTCGGACACCGGGGAGCTGTTTTTT	CASSFSDTGELFF
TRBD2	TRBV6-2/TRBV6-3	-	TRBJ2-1	TGTGCCAGCACCCCAATCTACGGGACTAGCGATGAGCAGTTCTTC	CASTPIYGTSDEQFF
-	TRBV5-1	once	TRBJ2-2	TGCGCCAGCAGCTTTCGCCCCGTGAGAAACACCGGGGAGCTGTTTTTT	CASSFRPVRNTGELFF
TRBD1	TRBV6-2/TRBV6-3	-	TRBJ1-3	TGTGCCAGCAGCCTCGGGACAGACTCTGGAAACACCATATATTTT	CASSLGTDSGNTIYF
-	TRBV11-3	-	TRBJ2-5	TGTGCCAGCAGCTTAGAGGATTGGAAAGAGACCCAGTACTTC	CASSLEDWKETQYF
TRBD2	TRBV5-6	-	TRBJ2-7	TGTGCCAGCAGCTTGTTTGGGGAGGGGCGTTACGAGCAGTACTTC	CASSLFGEGRYEQYF
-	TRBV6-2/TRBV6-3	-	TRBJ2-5	TGTGCCAGCAGTTATTCAGGGATTCGGATGGAGACCCAGTACTTC	CASSYSGIRMETQYF
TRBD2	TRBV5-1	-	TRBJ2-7	TGCGCCAGCAGCTTTGTGCGGGGGGGCCACCCCGACTACGAGCAGTACTTC	CASSFVRGGHPDYEQYF
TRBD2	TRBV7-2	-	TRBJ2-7	TGTGCCAGCAGCTTGCCACTAGCGGAGGGGTCCTACGAGCAGTACTTC	CASSLPLAEGSYEQYF
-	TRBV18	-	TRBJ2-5	TGTGCCAGCTCACGCGAATCCCACAGGGATCGGACCCAGTACTTC	CASSRESHRDRTQYF
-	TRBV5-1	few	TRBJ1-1	TGCGCCAGCAGCTTGGCCACAGGGTTGAACACTGAAGCTTTCTTT	CASSLATGLNTEAFF
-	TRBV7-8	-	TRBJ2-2	TGTGCCAGCAGCTTACTCGCTCCTAGCGTTGGGTCCCCCGGGGAGCTGTTTTTT	CASSLLAPSVGSPGELFF
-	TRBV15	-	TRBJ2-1	TGTGCCACCAGCAGACAAGGGGGGGCGGAGGCGGGTGAGCAGTTCTTC	CATSRQGGAEAGEQFF
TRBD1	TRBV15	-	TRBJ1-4	TGTGCCACCAGCAGAAGGACAGGGGGCTCTGAAAAACTGTTTTTT	CATSRRTGGSEKLFF
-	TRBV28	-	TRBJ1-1	TGTGCCAGCAACCCAGGGACTATGCGCACTGAAGCTTTCTTT	CASNPGTMRTEAFF
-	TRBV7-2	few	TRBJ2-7	TGTGCCAGCAGCTTACTATACGAGCAGTACTTC	CASSLLYEQYF
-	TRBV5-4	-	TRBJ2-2	TGTGCCAGCAGCCCCGGGGGGCGGGACACCGGGGAGCTGTTTTTT	CASSPGGRDTGELFF
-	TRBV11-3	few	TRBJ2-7	TGTGCCAGCAGCTTATCTAGCTTCAGCTCCTACGAGCAGTACTTC	CASSLSSFSSYEQYF
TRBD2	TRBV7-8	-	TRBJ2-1	TGTGCCAGCAGCTCCCTACTTAGAGCGGGAGTGTCCTACAATGAGCAGTTCTTC	CASSSLLRAGVSYNEQFF
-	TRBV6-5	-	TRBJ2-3	TGTGCCAGCAGACGGACAGGCACAGATACGCAGTATTTT	CASRRTGTDTQYF
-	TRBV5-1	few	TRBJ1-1	TGCGCCAGCAGCTTGGTAGCCCTAAGGCCCGTTGAAGCTTTCTTT	CASSLVALRPVEAFF
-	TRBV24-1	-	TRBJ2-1	TGTGCCACCAGTGATTCCCATATTGGGGGGGGCTCCAATGAGCAGTTCTTC	CATSDSHIGGGSNEQFF
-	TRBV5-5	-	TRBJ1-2	TGTGCCAGCAGCTTCAGGGTGACCGGCTACACCTTC	CASSFRVTGYTF
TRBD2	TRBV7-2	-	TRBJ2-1	TGTGCCAGCAGCTCGTTAGCGGGATCGGTATTCAATGAGCAGTTCTTC	CASSSLAGSVFNEQFF
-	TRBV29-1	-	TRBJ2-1	TGCAGCGTTGTAGCCTATGAGCAGTTCTTC	CSVVAYEQFF
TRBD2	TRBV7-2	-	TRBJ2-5	TGTGCCAGCAGCTTAGCTCTGGGGCGGGAGGGCTCGGAGACCCAGTACTTC	CASSLALGREGSETQYF
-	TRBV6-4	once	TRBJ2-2	TGTGCCAGCAGTGACTCGGGATCCGGGGAGCTGTTTTTT	CASSDSGSGELFF
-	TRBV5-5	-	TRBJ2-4	TGTGCCAGCAGCTTGCAAAAGAATACCGAAAACATTCAGTACTTC	CASSLQKNTENIQYF
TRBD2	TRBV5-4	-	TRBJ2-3	TGTGCCAGCAGCTTGGGTGGTAGCGGGGGGGCTTCGAGGACAGATACGCAGTATTTT	CASSLGGSGGASRTDTQYF
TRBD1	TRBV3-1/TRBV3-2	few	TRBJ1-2	TGTGCCAGCAGCCAAGAATCAACAGGGGGCAGGGGCTACACCTTC	CASSQESTGGRGYTF
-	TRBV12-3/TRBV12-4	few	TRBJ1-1	TGTGCCAGCAGTTTAAAGGGTGGGACTGAAGCTTTCTTT	CASSLKGGTEAFF
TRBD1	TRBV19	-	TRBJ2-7	TGTGCCAGTAGTACCCCCCCCTGGACAGGGACCTACGAGCAGTACTTC	CASSTPPWTGTYEQYF
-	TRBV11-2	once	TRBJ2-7	TGTGCCAGCAGCCATCAAAAGGGCGAGCAGTACTTC	CASSHQKGEQYF
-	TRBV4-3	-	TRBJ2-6	TGCGCCAGCAGCAATGGGGGATCAGGGGCCAACGTCCTGACTTTC	CASSNGGSGANVLTF
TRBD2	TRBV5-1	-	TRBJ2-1	TGCGCCAGCACCCAGACTAGCGGGAGGAATTCGGTTTACAATGAGCAGTTCTTC	CASTQTSGRNSVYNEQFF